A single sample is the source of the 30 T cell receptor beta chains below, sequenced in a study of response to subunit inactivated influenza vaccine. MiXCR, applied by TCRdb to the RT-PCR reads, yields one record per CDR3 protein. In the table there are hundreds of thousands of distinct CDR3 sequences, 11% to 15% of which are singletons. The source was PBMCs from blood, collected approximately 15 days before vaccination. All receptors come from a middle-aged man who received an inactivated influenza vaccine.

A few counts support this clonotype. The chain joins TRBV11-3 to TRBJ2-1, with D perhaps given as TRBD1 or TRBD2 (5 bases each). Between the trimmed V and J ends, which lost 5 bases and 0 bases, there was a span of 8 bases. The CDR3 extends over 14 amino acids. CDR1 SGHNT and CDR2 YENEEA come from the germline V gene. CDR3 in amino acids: CASSEGSSYNEQFF. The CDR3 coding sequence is TGTGCCAGCAGCGAGGGGAGCTCCTACAATGAGCAGTTCTTC.

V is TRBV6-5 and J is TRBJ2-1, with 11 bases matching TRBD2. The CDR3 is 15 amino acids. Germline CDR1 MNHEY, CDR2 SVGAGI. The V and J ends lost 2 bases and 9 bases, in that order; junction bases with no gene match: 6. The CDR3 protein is CASSYGSGGAVEQFF. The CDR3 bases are TGTGCCAGCAGTTACGGTAGCGGGGGGGCCGTTGAGCAGTTCTTC.

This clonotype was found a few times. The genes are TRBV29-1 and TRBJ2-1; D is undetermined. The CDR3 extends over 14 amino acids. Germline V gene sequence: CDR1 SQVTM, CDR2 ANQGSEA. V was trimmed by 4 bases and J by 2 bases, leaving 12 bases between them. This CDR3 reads CSVGRGAAYNEQFF. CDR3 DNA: TGCAGCGTTGGTCGCGGAGCTGCCTACAATGAGCAGTTCTTC.

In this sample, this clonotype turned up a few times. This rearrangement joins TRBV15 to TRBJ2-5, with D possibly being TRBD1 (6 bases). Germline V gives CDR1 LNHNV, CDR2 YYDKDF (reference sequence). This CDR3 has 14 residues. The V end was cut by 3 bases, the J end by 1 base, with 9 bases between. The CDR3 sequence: CATSRRGIQETQYF. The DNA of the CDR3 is TGTGCCACCAGCAGGAGGGGGATCCAAGAGACCCAGTACTTC.

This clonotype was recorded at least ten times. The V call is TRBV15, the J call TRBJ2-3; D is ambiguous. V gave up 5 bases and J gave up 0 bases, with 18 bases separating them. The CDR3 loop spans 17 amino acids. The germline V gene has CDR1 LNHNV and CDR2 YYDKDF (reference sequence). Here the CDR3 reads CATSSDGDATSTDTQYF. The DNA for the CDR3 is TGTGCCACCAGCTCCGATGGAGACGCCACTAGCACAGATACGCAGTATTTT.

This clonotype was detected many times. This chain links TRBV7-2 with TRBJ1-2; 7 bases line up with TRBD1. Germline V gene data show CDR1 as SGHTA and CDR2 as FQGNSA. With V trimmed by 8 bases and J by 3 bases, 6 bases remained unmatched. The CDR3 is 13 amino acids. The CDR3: CASSLGQDYGYTF. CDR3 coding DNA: TGTGCCAGCTCACTAGGACAGGACTATGGCTACACCTTC.

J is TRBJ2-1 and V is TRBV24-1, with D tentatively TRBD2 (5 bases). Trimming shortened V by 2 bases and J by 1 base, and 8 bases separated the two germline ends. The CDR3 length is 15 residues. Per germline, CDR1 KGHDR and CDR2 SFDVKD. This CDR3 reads CATSDSGYSYNEQFF. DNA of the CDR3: TGTGCCACCAGTGATTCGGGGTATTCCTACAATGAGCAGTTCTTC.

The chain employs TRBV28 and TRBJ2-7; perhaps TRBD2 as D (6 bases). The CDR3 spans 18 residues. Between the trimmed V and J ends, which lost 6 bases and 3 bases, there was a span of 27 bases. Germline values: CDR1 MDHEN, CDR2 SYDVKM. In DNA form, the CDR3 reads TGTGCCAGCAGCCAGCTAAGTTTTGGGGGGTTGGACAACTACGAGCAGTACTTC. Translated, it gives CASSQLSFGGLDNYEQYF.

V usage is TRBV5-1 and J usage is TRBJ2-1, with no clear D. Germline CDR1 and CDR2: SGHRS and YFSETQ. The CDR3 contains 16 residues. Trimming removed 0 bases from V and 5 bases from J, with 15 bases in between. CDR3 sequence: CASSLAKGIRHNEQFF. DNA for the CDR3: TGCGCCAGCAGCTTGGCCAAAGGTATCCGACACAATGAGCAGTTCTTC.

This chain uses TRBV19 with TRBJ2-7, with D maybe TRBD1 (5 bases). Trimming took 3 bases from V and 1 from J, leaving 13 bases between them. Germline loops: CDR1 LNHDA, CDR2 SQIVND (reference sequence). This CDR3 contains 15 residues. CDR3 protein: CASSIAAGWSYEQYF. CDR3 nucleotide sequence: TGTGCCAGTAGTATTGCTGCAGGGTGGTCCTACGAGCAGTACTTC.

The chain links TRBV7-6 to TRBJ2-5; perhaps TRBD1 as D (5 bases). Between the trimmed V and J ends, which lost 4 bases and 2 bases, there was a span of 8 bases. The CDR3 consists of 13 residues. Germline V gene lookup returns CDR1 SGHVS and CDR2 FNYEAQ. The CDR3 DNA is TGTGCCAGCAGCTGGACACGACAAGAGACCCAGTACTTC. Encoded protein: CASSWTRQETQYF.

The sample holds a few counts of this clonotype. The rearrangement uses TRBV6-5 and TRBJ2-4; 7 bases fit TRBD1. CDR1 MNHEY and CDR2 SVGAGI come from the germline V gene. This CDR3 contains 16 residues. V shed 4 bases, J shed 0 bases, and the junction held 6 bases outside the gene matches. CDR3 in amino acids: CASSSGQDLAKNIQYF. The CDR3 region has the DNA TGTGCCAGCAGTTCAGGACAGGACTTAGCCAAAAACATTCAGTACTTC.

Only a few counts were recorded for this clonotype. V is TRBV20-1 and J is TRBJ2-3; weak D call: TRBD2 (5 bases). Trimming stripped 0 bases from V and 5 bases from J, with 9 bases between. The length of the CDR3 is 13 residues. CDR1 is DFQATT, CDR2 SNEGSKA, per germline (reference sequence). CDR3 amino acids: CSARDLGVDTQYF. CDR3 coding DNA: TGCAGTGCTAGAGATCTCGGGGTAGATACGCAGTATTTT.

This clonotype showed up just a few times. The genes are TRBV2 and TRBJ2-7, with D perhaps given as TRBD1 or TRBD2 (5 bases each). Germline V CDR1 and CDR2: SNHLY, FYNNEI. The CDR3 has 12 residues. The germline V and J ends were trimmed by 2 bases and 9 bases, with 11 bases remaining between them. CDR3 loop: CASSELGTRQYF. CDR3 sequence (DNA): TGTGCCAGCAGTGAATTAGGGACGCGGCAGTACTTC.

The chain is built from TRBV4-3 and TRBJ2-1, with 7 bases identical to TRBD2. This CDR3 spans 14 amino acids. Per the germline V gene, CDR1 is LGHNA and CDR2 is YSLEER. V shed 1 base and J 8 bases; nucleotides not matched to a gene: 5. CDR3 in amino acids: CASSQGREFDEQFF. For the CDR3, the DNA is TGCGCCAGCAGCCAAGGGCGGGAGTTCGATGAGCAGTTCTTC.

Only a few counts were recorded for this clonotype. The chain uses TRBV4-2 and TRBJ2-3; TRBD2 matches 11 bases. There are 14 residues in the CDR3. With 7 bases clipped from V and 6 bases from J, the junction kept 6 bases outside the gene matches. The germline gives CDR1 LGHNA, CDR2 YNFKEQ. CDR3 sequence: CASTQTSGVDTQYF. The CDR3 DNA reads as TGTGCCAGCACCCAGACTAGCGGGGTGGATACGCAGTATTTT.

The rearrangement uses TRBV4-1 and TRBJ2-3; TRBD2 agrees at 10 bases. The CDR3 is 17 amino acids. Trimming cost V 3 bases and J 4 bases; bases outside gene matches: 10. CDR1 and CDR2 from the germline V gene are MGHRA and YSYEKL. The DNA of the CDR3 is TGCGCCAGCAGCCAGACCCCTAGCGGGAGTGGAGCAGATACGCAGTATTTT. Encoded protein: CASSQTPSGSGADTQYF.

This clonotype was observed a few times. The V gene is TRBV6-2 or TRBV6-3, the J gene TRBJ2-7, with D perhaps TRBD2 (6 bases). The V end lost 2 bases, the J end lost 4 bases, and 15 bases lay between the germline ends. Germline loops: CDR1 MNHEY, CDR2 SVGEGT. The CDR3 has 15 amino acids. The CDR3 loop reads CASSYQGGNRYEQYF. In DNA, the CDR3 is TGTGCCAGCAGTTACCAAGGCGGGAATAGATACGAGCAGTACTTC.

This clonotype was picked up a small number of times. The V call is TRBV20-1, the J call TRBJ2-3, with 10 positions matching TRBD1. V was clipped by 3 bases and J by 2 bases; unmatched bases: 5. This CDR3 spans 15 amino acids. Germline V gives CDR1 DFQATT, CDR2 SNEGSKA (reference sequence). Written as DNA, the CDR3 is TGCAGTGCTAGTCTGGACAGGGGGTTCACAGATACGCAGTATTTT. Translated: CSASLDRGFTDTQYF.

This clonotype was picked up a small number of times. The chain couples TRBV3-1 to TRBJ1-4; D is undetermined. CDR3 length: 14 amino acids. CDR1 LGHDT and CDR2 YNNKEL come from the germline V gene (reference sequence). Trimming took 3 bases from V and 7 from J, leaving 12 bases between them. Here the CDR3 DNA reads TGTGCCAGCAGCCAGGGTATGGCGGGTGAAAAACTGTTTTTT. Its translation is CASSQGMAGEKLFF.

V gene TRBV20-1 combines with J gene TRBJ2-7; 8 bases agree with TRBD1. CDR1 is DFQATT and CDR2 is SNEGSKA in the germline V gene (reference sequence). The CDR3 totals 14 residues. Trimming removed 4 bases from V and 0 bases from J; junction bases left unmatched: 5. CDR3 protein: CSATGDRSSYEQYF. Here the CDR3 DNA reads TGCAGTGCTACAGGGGACAGGAGCTCCTACGAGCAGTACTTC.

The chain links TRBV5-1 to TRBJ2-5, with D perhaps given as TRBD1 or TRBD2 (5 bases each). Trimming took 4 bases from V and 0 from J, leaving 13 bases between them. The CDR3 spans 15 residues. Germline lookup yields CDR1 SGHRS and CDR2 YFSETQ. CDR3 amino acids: CASSGDGTHQETQYF. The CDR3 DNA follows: TGCGCCAGCAGCGGGGACGGCACACACCAAGAGACCCAGTACTTC.

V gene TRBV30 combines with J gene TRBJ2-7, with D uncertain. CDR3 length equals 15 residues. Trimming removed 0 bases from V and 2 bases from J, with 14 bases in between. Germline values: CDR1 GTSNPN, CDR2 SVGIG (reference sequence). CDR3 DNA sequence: TGTGCCTGGAGTGTCGGGCAGCTAGGAACCTACGAGCAGTACTTC. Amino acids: CAWSVGQLGTYEQYF.

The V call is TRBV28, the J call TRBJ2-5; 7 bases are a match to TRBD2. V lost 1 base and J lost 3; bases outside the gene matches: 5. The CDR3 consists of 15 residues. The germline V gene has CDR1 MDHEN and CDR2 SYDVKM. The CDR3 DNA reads TGTGCCAGCAGTTTATTTAGCGGGCAGGAAGAGACCCAGTACTTC. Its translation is CASSLFSGQEETQYF.

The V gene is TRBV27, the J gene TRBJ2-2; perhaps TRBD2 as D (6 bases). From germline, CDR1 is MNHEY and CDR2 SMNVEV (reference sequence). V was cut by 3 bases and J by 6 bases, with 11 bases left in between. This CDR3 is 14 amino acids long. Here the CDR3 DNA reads TGTGCCAGCAGTTTTAACGGGAGACCCGGGGAGCTGTTTTTT. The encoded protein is CASSFNGRPGELFF.

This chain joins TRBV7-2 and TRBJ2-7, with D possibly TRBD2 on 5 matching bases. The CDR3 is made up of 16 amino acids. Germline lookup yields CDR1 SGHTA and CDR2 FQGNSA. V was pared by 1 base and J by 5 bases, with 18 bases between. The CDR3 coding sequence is TGTGCCAGCAGCTTAGGACGGCAACTAGACCGTCACGAGCAGTACTTC. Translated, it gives CASSLGRQLDRHEQYF.

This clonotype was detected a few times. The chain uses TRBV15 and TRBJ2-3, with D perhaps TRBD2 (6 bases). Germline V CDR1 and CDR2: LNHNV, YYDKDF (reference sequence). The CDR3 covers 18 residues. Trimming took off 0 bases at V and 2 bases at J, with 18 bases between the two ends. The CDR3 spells CATSRERWAGRPTDTQYF. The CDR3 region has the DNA TGTGCCACCAGCAGAGAACGGTGGGCGGGGAGGCCCACAGATACGCAGTATTTT.

The CDR3 protein is CASSLDANGGGYTF. The CDR3 DNA follows: TGTGCCAGCAGCTTAGACGCCAACGGGGGTGGCTACACCTTC. The chain recombines TRBV7-3 with TRBJ1-2; a possible D gene is TRBD1 (5 bases). Trimming shortened V by 2 bases and J by 7 bases, and 14 bases separated the two germline ends. This CDR3 has 14 amino acids. CDR1 and CDR2 from the germline V gene are SGHTA and FQGTGA. Looking up the rest from reference TRBV7-3 and TRBJ1-2 gives the full variable domain: GAGVSQTPSNKVTEKGKYVELRCDPISGHTALYWYRQSLGQGPEFLIYFQGTGAADDSGLPNDRFFAVRPEGSVSTLKIQRTERGDSAVYLCASSLDANGGGYTFGSGTRLTVV.

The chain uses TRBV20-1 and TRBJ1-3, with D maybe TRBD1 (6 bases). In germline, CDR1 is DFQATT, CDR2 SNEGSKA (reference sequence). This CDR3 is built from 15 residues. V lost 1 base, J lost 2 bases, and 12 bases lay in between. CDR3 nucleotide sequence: TGCAGTGCTAGAGTGTCAGGGGTCGCTGGAAACACCATATATTTT. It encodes CSARVSGVAGNTIYF.

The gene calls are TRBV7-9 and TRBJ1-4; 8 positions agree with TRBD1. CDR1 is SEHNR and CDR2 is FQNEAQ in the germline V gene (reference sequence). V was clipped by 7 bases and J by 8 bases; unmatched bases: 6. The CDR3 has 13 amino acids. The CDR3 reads CASIGQGAEKLFF. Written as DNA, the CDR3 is TGTGCCAGCATAGGGCAGGGGGCGGAAAAACTGTTTTTT. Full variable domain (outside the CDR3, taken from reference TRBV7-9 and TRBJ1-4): DTGVSQNPRHKITKRGQNVTFRCDPISEHNRLYWYRQTLGQGPEFLTYFQNEAQLEKSRLLSDRFSAERPKGSFSTLEIQRTEQGDSAMYLCASIGQGAEKLFFGSGTQLSVL.